The next 5 T cell receptor beta chains were all read from a single sample in a study of PD-L1 blockade in urothelial cancer. Time point described: pretreatment peripheral blood. Data came from immunoSEQ multiplex PCR; TCRdb stores just in-frame clones and leaves some out. Of 30,000 to 35,000 clones in the sample, roughly 84% were seen once. Sequenced here: PBMCs, sampled around atezolizumab (anti-PD-L1) treatment. These receptors came from a man between 60 and 75 years old with urothelial cancer.

This clone was counted a single time. J is TRBJ1-2 and V is TRBV7-3; D possibly corresponds to TRBD1 (6 bases). The CDR3 is made up of 13 amino acids. CDR1 and CDR2 from the germline V gene are SGHTA and FQGTGA. Trimming pared 4 bases from V and 6 bases from J, leaving 12 bases between. This chain's CDR3 is CASSSTTGNGYTF. The CDR3 region has the DNA TGTGCCAGCAGCTCCACAACAGGGAATGGCTACACCTTC.

The chain employs TRBV29-1 and TRBJ1-1; D is perhaps TRBD1 (5 bases). In germline, CDR1 is SQVTM, CDR2 ANQGSEA. The CDR3 extends over 14 amino acids. The CDR3 loop is CSYRPGGPPAQAFF. DNA for the CDR3: TGCAGTTACCGCCCGGGGGGACCACCGGCCCAAGCTTTCTTT. The variable domain in full, completed from reference TRBV29-1 and TRBJ1-1, reads SAVISQKPSRDICQRGTSLTIQCQVDSQVTMMFWYRQQPGQSLTLIATANQGSEATYESGFVIDKFPISRPNLTFSTLTVSNMSPEDSSIYLCSYRPGGPPAQAFFGQGTRLTVV.

V and J are TRBV6-1 and TRBJ1-5, with TRBD1 matching 8 bases. This CDR3 comprises 16 residues. Germline assignment: CDR1 MNHNS and CDR2 SASEGT. The V gene end was trimmed by 4 bases and the J gene end by 4 bases; junction bases not matched to a gene: 9. CDR3: CASSALTGVGNQPQHF. CDR3 DNA: TGTGCCAGCAGTGCGTTGACAGGGGTTGGGAATCAGCCCCAGCATTTT.

The chain combines TRBV25-1 with TRBJ1-1; TRBD1 might be the D (6 bases). The CDR3 runs 15 residues. The germline V and J ends were trimmed by 5 bases and 7 bases, with 20 bases remaining between them. Germline V gives CDR1 MGHDK, CDR2 SYGVNS. CDR3 coding DNA: TGTGCCAGCAGTCCACGACAGGTGGAGATTGATGAAGCTTTCTTT. Protein: CASSPRQVEIDEAFF.

The chain has TRBV19 and TRBJ2-1; the match to TRBD2 covers 11 bases. Germline V gene lookup returns CDR1 LNHDA and CDR2 SQIVND (reference sequence). This CDR3 has 18 residues. Unmatched junction bases numbered 17, after V lost 5 bases and J lost 8 bases. DNA for the CDR3: TGTGCCAGTAGTGCCTACCTCTTTAGCGGGAGGGCTCTTGATGAGCAGTTCTTC. Translating gives CASSAYLFSGRALDEQFF.